This entry lists 14 T cell receptor beta chains sequenced from one sample in a study of blood T cell repertoires in COVID-19. Assay used: immunoSEQ multiplex PCR; TCRdb lists only in-frame clones, some missing. The sample includes some 140,000 clones, 75% to 90% of them seen just once. What was sequenced was peripheral blood. These receptors all come from a human donor in a cohort sampled during active COVID-19.

This sequence joins TRBV15 and TRBJ1-1; tentatively, D is TRBD1 (6 bases). Trimming took 1 base from V and 11 from J, leaving 20 bases between them. Germline CDR1 LNHNV, CDR2 YYDKDF (reference sequence). This CDR3 region has 15 residues. CDR3 sequence: CATSRGAGAVTGAFF. The CDR3 bases are TGTGCCACCAGCAGAGGCGCGGGGGCTGTTACGGGTGCTTTCTTT.

The chain combines TRBV6-2 or TRBV6-3 with TRBJ2-5; TRBD2 agrees at 11 bases. Per the germline V gene, CDR1 is MNHEY and CDR2 is SVGEGT. The J segment lost 2 bases and the V segment lost 2 bases, leaving 4 bases of the junction unmatched. The CDR3 loop spans 16 amino acids. The CDR3 DNA is TGTGCCAGCAGTTACATCACTAGCGGGGGACAAGAGACCCAGTACTTC. Translated: CASSYITSGGQETQYF.

This chain connects TRBV28 to TRBJ2-7; D remains unclear. Germline V gene sequence: CDR1 MDHEN, CDR2 SYDVKM. V lost 6 bases to trimming and J lost 2 bases, with 23 bases between them. This CDR3 comprises 17 residues. CDR3 nucleotide sequence: TGTGCCAGCAGCCCACCCGCCAATCTGGGCGCTGCCTACGAGCAGTACGTC. It encodes CASSPPANLGAAYEQYV.

The chain is built from TRBV19 and TRBJ1-6; D is possibly TRBD1 (6 bases). The germline gives CDR1 LNHDA, CDR2 SQIVND (reference sequence). Between the trimmed V and J ends, which lost 9 bases and 7 bases, there was a span of 13 bases. The CDR3 totals 13 residues. The CDR3: CASAGVSNSPLHF. As DNA, the CDR3 is TGTGCCAGCGCAGGGGTTTCAAATTCACCCCTCCACTTT.

The gene calls are TRBV5-1 and TRBJ1-2; no firm D call. From germline, CDR1 is SGHRS and CDR2 YFSETQ. Between the trimmed V and J ends, which lost 0 bases and 8 bases, there was a span of 17 bases. The CDR3 has 15 amino acids. The DNA for the CDR3 is TGCGCCAGCAGCTTGGAACAGTCTCGAGTTAGGGGCTACACCTTC. It specifies CASSLEQSRVRGYTF.

The chain recombines TRBV5-4 with TRBJ1-3; 8 bases fit TRBD1. Per the germline V gene, CDR1 is SGHNT and CDR2 is YYREEE (reference sequence). Unmatched junction bases numbered 16, after V lost 4 bases and J lost 7 bases. The CDR3 runs 17 residues. Here the CDR3 reads CASSRGAEPSGGNTIYF. The CDR3 bases are TGTGCCAGCAGCCGGGGAGCTGAGCCATCAGGGGGCAACACCATATATTTT.

This chain uses TRBV15 with TRBJ1-5; 8 bases align to TRBD1. CDR1 and CDR2 from the germline V gene are LNHNV and YYDKDF (reference sequence). After removal of 7 bases from V and 6 bases from J, the junction contained 11 bases not matched to a gene. The CDR3 length is 15 residues. In DNA form, the CDR3 reads TGTGCCACCACTCCCGGACAGGGCTCAAGTCAGCCCCAGCATTTT. Protein: CATTPGQGSSQPQHF. The variable domain in full, completed from reference TRBV15 and TRBJ1-5, reads DAMVIQNPRYQVTQFGKPVTLSCSQTLNHNVMYWYQQKSSQAPKLLFHYYDKDFNNEADTPDNFQSRRPNTSFCFLDIRSPGLGDTAMYLCATTPGQGSSQPQHFGDGTRLSIL.

This clone was observed a few times. The rearrangement links TRBV4-3 to TRBJ2-1, with TRBD1 matching 9 bases. The trim removed 0 bases at V and 8 bases at J, leaving 11 bases unmatched. This CDR3 is 17 amino acids long. Germline CDR1 is LGHNA and CDR2 is YSLEER. CDR3 coding DNA: TGCGCCAGCAGCCAAGATCGTCGAAGGGACAGGGTTTATGAGCAGTTCTTC. Its translation: CASSQDRRRDRVYEQFF.

The rearrangement links TRBV24-1 to TRBJ2-5, with no clear D. The CDR3 totals 13 residues. V was trimmed by 5 bases and J by 4 bases, leaving 10 bases between them. CDR1 is KGHDR and CDR2 is SFDVKD in the germline V gene. The CDR3 DNA sequence: TGTGCCACCAGTGCACCTCTAGTAGAGACCCAGTACTTC. As protein: CATSAPLVETQYF.

The J gene is TRBJ2-1, the V gene TRBV4-1, with 9 nucleotides matching TRBD2. The CDR3 loop spans 17 amino acids. Germline-derived CDR1 and CDR2 are MGHRA and YSYEKL. J gave up 4 bases and V 0 bases, and 7 bases lay outside the gene matches. The CDR3: CASSQEASGDLYNEQFF. The CDR3 nucleotides are TGCGCCAGCAGCCAAGAGGCTAGCGGGGACTTGTACAATGAGCAGTTCTTC.

This rearrangement joins TRBV9 to TRBJ1-2; the D gene is possibly TRBD1 (6 bases). Germline CDR1 reads SGDLS; CDR2 reads YYNGEE. This CDR3 has 14 amino acids. Trimming shortened V by 3 bases and J by 8 bases, and 17 bases separated the two germline ends. For the CDR3, the DNA is TGTGCCAGCAGCGCAGGGGACATCGGATTCGGCTACACCTTC. Translation: CASSAGDIGFGYTF.

This chain joins TRBV5-5 and TRBJ2-3; D might be TRBD1 (6 bases). The CDR3 length is 18 residues. CDR1 and CDR2 (germline): SGHKS, YYEKEE (reference sequence). Trimming stripped 1 base from V and 1 base from J, with 19 bases between. The CDR3 reads CASSLSGLQGSRTDTQYF. Here the CDR3 DNA reads TGTGCCAGCAGCTTGTCGGGATTGCAGGGGTCCCGCACAGATACGCAGTATTTT.

The chain couples TRBV19 to TRBJ1-2; 10 bases match TRBD1. Germline assignment: CDR1 LNHDA and CDR2 SQIVND (reference sequence). This CDR3 is built from 15 residues. The junction had 6 bases not matched to a gene; V was cut back by 6 bases and J by 2 bases. CDR3 sequence: CASSFRTGGNYGYTF. The CDR3 DNA is TGTGCCAGTAGCTTCCGGACAGGGGGGAACTATGGCTACACCTTC.

The CDR3 loop is CSALAKNIQYF. DNA for the CDR3: TGCAGTGCTCTAGCCAAAAACATTCAGTACTTC. The rearrangement links TRBV20-1 to TRBJ2-4; no clear D gene. This CDR3 comprises 11 residues. V was pared by 5 bases and J by 0 bases, with 2 bases between. CDR1 is DFQATT and CDR2 is SNEGSKA in the germline V gene (reference sequence).